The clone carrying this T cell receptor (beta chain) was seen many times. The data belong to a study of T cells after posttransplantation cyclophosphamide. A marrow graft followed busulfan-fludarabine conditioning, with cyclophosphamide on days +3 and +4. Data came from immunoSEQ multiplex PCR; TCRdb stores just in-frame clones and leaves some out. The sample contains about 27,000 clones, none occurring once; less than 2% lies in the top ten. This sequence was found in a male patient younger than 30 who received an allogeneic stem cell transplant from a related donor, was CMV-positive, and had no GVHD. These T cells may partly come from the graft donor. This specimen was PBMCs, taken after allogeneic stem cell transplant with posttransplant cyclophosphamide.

CDR3 DNA: TGTGCCAGCAGCTTATTTCTAGCGCCCCAAGAGACCCAGTACTTC. This codes for CASSLFLAPQETQYF. This chain links TRBV11-2 with TRBJ2-5, with a weak D call TRBD2 (6 bases). The germline gives CDR1 SGHAT, CDR2 FQNNGV. The V and J ends lost 2 bases and 1 base respectively, with 11 bases between them. The CDR3 contains 15 residues.